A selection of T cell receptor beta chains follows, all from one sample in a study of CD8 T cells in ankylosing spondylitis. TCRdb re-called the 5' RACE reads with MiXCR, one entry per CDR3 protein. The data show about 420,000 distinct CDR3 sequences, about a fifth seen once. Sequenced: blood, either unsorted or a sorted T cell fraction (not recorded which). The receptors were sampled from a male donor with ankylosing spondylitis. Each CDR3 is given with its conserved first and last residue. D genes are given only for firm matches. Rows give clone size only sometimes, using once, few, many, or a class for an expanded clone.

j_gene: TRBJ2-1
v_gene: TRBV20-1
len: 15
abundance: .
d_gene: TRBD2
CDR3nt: TGCAGTGCTCCACCTCTAGCGGGATATTACAATGAGCAGTTCTTC
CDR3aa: CSAPPLAGYYNEQFF

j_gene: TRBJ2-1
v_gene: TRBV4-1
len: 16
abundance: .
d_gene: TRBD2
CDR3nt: TGCGCCAGCAGCCCGACGGGGCGGGAGGGTCGTAATGAGCAGTTCTTC
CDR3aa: CASSPTGREGRNEQFF

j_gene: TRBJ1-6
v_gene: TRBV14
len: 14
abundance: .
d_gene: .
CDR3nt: TGTGCCAGCAGCCGGGATCTAAGGAATTCACCCCTCCACTTT
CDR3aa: CASSRDLRNSPLHF

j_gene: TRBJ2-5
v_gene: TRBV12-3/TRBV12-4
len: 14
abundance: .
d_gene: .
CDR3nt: TGTGCCAGCAGTTCCCTAGTCATCACCGAGACCCAGTACTTC
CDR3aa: CASSSLVITETQYF

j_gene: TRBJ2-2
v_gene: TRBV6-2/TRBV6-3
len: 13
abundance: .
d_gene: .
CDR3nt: TGTCTTGCCGGGGGAGTGAACACCGGGGAGCTGTTTTTT
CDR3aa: CLAGGVNTGELFF

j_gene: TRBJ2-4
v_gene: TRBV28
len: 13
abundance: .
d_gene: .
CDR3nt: TGTGCAACGGCTATGGGCGCCAAAAACATTCAGTACTTC
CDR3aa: CATAMGAKNIQYF

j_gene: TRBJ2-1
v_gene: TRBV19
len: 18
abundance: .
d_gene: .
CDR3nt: TGTGCCAGTAGTATCCTCGCTCTAGCTCACCACTCCTACAATGAGCAGTTCTTC
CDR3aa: CASSILALAHHSYNEQFF

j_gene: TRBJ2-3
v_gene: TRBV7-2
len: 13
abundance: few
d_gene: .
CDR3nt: TGTGCCAGCAGCCATCCATGGATTAATACGCAGTATTTT
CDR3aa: CASSHPWINTQYF

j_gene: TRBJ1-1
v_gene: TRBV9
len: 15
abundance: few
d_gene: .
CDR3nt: TGTGCCAGCAGCGCCGCGGGGGGCAGGGGCACTGAAGCTTTCTTT
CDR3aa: CASSAAGGRGTEAFF

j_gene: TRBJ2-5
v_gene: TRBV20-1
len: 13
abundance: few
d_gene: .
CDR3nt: TGCAGTGCTAAAAGACAGGTTCAAGAGACCCAGTACTTC
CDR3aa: CSAKRQVQETQYF

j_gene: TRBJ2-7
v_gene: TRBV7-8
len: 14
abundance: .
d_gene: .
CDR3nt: TGTGCCAGCAGCGCACCCTTCGGGAATTACGAGCAGTACTTC
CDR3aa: CASSAPFGNYEQYF

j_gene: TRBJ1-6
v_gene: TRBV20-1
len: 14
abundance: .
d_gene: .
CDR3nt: TGCAGTGCTAAGGCTACTGACCTCAATTCACCCCTCCACTTT
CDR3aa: CSAKATDLNSPLHF

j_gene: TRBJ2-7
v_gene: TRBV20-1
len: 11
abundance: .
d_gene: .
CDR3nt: TGCAAGACAGAGAGCTCCTACGAGCAGTACTTC
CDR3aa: CKTESSYEQYF

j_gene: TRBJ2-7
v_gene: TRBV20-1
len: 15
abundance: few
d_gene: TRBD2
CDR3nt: TGCAGTGCTAGAAAAAGCGGGAGCGCTAACCACGAGCAGTACTTC
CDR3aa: CSARKSGSANHEQYF

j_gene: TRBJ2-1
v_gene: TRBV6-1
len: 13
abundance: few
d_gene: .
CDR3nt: TGTGCCAGCAGTGAAGACAAGGGCTTGGGGCAGTTCTTC
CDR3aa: CASSEDKGLGQFF

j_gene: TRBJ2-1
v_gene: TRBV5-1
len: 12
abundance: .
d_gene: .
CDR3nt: TGCGCCAGCAGCTCCTATTACAATGAGCAGTTCTTC
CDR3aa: CASSSYYNEQFF

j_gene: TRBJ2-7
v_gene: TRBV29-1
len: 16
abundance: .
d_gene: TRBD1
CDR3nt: TGCAGCGTTGAAGTACTTCGCGGGACAGGTCCCTACGAGCAGTACTTC
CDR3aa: CSVEVLRGTGPYEQYF

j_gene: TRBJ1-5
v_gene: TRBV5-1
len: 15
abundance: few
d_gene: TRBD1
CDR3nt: TGCGCCAGCAGCCATGGGACAGGCGTCAATCAGCCCCAGCATTTT
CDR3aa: CASSHGTGVNQPQHF

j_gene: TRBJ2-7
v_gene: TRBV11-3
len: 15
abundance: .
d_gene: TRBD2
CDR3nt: TGTGCCAGCAGCTTCGGGGCGGGAGGGCCATACGAGCAGTACTTC
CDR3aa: CASSFGAGGPYEQYF

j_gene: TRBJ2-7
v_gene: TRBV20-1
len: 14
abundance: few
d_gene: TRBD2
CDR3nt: TGCAGTGCCGAGGCGGGGACTAGCGGGAACGAGCAGTACTTC
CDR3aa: CSAEAGTSGNEQYF

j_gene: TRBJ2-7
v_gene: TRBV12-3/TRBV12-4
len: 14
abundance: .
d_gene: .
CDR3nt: TGTGCCAGCAGTTCCGGCGGGACAAACTACGAGCAGTACTTC
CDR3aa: CASSSGGTNYEQYF

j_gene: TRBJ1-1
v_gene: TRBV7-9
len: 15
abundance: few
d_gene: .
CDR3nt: TGTGCCAGCAGCTTAGGCAGAATCCCGAACACTGAAGCTTTCTTT
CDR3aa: CASSLGRIPNTEAFF

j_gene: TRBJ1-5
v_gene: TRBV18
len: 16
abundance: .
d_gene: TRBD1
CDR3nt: TGTGCCAGCTCACAAGGACAGGGGTCCTTAGGGCAGCCCCAGCATTTT
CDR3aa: CASSQGQGSLGQPQHF

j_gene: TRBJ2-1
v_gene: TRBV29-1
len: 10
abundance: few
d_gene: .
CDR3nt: TGCAGCGCCGCGAACAATGAGCAGTTCTTC
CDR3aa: CSAANNEQFF

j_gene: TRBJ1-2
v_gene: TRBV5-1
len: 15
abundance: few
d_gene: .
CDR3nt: TGCGCCAGCAGCTTGGACGGGGGGGTCCCTTATGGCTACACCTTC
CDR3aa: CASSLDGGVPYGYTF

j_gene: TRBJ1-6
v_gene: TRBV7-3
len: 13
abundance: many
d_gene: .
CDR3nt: TGTGCCAGCAGCTTAGGCGCTGGTTCACCCCTCCACTTT
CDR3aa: CASSLGAGSPLHF

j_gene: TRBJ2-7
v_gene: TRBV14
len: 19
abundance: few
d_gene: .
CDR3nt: TGTGCCAGCAGCCAAGATGATGTAGGGGAAACTCTTGTCACCTACGAGCAGTACTTC
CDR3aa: CASSQDDVGETLVTYEQYF

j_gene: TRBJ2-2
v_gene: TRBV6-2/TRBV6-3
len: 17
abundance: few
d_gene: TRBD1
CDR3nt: TGTGCCAGCAGTTATGGAAACAGGGGCCGGAACACCGGGGAGCTGTTTTTT
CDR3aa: CASSYGNRGRNTGELFF

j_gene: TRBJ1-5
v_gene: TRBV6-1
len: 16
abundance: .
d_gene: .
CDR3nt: TGTGCCAGCAGAATACCTATAGGGGGACTCGATCAGCCCCAGCATTTT
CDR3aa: CASRIPIGGLDQPQHF

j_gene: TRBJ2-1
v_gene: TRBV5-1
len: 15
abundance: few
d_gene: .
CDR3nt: TGCGCCAGCCGCCCTCGCCTACCCCATTACAATGAGCAGTTCTTC
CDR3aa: CASRPRLPHYNEQFF

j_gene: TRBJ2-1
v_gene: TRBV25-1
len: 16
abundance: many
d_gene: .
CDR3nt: TGTGCCAGCAGGGAGGGCAGGGCCCACTCCTACAATGAGCAGTTCTTC
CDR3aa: CASREGRAHSYNEQFF

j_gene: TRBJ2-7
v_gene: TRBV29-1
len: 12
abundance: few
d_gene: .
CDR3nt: TGCAGCGTTGCCCGGGACTCCCTCGAGCAGTACTTC
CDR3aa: CSVARDSLEQYF

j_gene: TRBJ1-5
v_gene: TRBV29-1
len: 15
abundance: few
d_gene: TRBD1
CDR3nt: TGCAGCGTTGAGATGACAGGGGAACCTAATCAGCCCCAGCATTTT
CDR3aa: CSVEMTGEPNQPQHF

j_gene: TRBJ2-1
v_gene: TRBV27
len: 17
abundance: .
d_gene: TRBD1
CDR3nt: TGTGCCAGCAGAAAGGACAGGGGGATTAGCTCCTACAATGAGCAGTTCTTC
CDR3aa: CASRKDRGISSYNEQFF

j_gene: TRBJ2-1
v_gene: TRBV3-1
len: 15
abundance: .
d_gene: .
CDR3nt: TGTGCCAGCAGCCAAGTTCTCCTCTCTTACGGGACGCAGTTCTTC
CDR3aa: CASSQVLLSYGTQFF

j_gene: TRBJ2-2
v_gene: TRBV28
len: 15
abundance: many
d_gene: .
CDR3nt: TGTGCCAGCAGTTTGATAAGGATATCAGGCGGGGAGCTGTTTTTT
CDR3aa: CASSLIRISGGELFF

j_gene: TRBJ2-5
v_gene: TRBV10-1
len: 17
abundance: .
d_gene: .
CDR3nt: TGCGCCAGCAGTGAGTCGGTTATTGGCCGCAACCAAGAGACCCAGTACTTC
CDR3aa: CASSESVIGRNQETQYF

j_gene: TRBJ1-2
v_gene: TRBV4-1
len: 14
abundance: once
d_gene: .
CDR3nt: TGCGCCAGCAGCGTCCCTTCGGCTGGGAAAGGCTACACCTTC
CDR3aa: CASSVPSAGKGYTF

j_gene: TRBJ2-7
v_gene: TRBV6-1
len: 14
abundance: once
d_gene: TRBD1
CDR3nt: TGTGCCAGCAGTGGAAACAGGGGGAGGTACGAGCAGTACTTC
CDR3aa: CASSGNRGRYEQYF

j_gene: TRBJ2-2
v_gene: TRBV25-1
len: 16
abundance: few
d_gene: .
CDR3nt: TGTGCCAGCAGTGAATCCGGCAGGGCGAACACCGGGGAGCTGTTTTTT
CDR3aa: CASSESGRANTGELFF

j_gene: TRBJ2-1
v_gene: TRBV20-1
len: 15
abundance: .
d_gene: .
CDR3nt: TGCAGTGCTAGTAGGGACGGAAGCTCCTACAATGAGCAGTTCTTC
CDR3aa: CSASRDGSSYNEQFF

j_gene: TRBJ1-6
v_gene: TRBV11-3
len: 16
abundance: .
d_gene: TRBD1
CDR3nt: TGTGCCAGCAGCGCAGGACAGGGGGCCAATAATTCACCCCTCCACTTT
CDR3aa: CASSAGQGANNSPLHF

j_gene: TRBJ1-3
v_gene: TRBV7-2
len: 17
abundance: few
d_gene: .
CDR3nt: TGTGCCAGCAGCAGGGACCCACCCTACGCCCCTGGAAACACCATATATTTT
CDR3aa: CASSRDPPYAPGNTIYF

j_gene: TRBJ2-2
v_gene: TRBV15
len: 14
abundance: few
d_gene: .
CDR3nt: TGTGCCACCAGTTTCGGGAGGAACACCGGGGAGCTGTTTTTT
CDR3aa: CATSFGRNTGELFF

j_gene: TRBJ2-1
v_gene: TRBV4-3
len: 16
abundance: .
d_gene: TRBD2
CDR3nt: TGCGCCAGCAGCCAATTAGCGGGCAACTCCTACAATGAGCAGTTCTTC
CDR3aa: CASSQLAGNSYNEQFF

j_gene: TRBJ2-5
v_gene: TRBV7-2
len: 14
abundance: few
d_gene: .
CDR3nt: TGTGCCAGCAGCTTAGCGGGGAGAGGTGGGACCCAGTACTTC
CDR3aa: CASSLAGRGGTQYF

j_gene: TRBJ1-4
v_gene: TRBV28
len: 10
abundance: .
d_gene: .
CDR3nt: TGTGCCAGCGAAGATGAAAAACTGTTTTTT
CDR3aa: CASEDEKLFF

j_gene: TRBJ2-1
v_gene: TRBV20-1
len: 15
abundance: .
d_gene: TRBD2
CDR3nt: TGCAGTGCTAGAGATCCGGGACTAGCGGGAGGTAGGCAGTTCTTC
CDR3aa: CSARDPGLAGGRQFF

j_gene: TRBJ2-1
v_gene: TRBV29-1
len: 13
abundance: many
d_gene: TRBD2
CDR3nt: TGCAGCGTTGAACTAGCGGGATGGGATGAGCAGTTCTTC
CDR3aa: CSVELAGWDEQFF

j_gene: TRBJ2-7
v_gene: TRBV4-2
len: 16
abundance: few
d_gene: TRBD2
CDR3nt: TGTGCCAGCAGCCAAGATCCGCTAGCGGCCCCCTACGAGCAGTACTTC
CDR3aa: CASSQDPLAAPYEQYF

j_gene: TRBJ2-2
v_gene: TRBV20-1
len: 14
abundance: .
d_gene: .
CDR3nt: TGCAGTGCTAGAGATAGCCGGTTGGTCGGGGAGCTGTTTTTT
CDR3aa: CSARDSRLVGELFF

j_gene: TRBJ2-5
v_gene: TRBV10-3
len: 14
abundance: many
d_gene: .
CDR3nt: TGTGCCATCAGCAAAGCGGACCTGCGGGAGACCCAGTACTTC
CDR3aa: CAISKADLRETQYF

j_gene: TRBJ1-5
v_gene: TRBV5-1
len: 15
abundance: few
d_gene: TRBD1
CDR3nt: TGCGCCAGCAGCTTGGATCCGACAGGGCAACAGCCCCAGCATTTT
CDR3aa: CASSLDPTGQQPQHF

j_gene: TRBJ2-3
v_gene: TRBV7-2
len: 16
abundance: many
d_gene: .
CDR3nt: TGTGCCAGCAGCTTCCTCTCGTCTGGGAGGACAGATACGCAGTATTTT
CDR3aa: CASSFLSSGRTDTQYF

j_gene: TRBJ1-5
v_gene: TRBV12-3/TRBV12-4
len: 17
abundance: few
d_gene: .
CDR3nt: TGTGCCAGCAGTTTCTCCTGGAACAGGGTCGGCAATCAGCCCCAGCATTTT
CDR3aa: CASSFSWNRVGNQPQHF

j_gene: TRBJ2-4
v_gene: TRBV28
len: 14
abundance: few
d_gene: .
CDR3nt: TGTGCCACCGGTTTGGGGCTAGCCAAAAACATTCAGTACTTC
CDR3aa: CATGLGLAKNIQYF

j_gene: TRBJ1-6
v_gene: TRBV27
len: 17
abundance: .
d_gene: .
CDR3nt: TGTGCCAGCAGTTTACTCTGGGCGACAGGAGGAAATTCACCCCTCCACTTT
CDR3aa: CASSLLWATGGNSPLHF

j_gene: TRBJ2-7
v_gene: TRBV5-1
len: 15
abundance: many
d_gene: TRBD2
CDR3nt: TGCGCCAGCAGCTCCCTCGCGGGAGGGTCATACGAGCAGTACTTC
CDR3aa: CASSSLAGGSYEQYF

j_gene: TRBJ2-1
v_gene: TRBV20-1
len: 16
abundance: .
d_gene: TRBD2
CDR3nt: TGCAGTGCTAGAGATCCTAGCGGGAGCTCCTACAATGAGCAGTTCTTC
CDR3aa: CSARDPSGSSYNEQFF

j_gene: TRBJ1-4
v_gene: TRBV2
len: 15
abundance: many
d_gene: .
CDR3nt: TGTGCCAGCAGGCCCGGTGGGGGGCCGAATGAAAAACTGTTTTTT
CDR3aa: CASRPGGGPNEKLFF